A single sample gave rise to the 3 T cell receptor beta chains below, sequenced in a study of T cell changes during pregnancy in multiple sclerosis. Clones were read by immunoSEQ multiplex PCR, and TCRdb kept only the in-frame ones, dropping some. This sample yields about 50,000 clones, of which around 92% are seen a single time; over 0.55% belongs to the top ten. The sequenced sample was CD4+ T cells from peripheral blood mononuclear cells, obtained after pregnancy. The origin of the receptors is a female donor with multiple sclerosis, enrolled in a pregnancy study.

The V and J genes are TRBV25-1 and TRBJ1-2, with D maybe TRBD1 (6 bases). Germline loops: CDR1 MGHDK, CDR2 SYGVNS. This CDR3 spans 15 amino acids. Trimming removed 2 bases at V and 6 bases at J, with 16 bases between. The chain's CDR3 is CASSEGGGGTDGYTF. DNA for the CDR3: TGTGCCAGCAGTGAAGGGGGCGGGGGAACAGATGGCTACACCTTC.

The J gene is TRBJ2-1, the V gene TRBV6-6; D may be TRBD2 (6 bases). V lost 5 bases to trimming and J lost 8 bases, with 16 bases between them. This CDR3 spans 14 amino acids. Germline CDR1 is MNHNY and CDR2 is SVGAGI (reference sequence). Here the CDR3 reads CASSLGGARDEQFF. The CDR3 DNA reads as TGTGCCAGCAGTCTTGGAGGGGCTAGGGATGAGCAGTTCTTC.

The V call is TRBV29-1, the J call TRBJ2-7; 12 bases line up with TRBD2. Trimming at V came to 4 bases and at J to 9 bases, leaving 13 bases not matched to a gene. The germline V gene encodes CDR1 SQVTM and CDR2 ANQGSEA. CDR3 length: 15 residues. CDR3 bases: TGCAGCGTTGCTCTAGCGGGAGGGCCCGCTGCCTTGCAGTACTTC. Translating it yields CSVALAGGPAALQYF.